One sample yielded the 32 T cell receptor beta chains listed below, sequenced in a study of blood T cell repertoires in COVID-19. Sequenced by immunoSEQ multiplex PCR; TCRdb stores in-frame clones only, minus some. Seen here are under 95,000 clones, roughly 90% observed once, and the top ten hold roughly a sixth. The sequencing input was peripheral blood. All receptors derive from a woman older than 75 with acute or convalescent COVID-19.

The V gene is TRBV25-1, the J gene TRBJ1-4, with 7 positions matching TRBD1. The CDR3 length is 13 residues. Germline V gives CDR1 MGHDK, CDR2 SYGVNS. Trimming cost V 7 bases and J 7 bases; bases outside gene matches: 6. The CDR3 DNA is TGTGCCAGCATGTCAGGGGGTCCTGAAAAACTGTTTTTT. This sequence encodes CASMSGGPEKLFF.

This clone has just one count. V is TRBV19 and J is TRBJ1-1, with 7 nucleotides matching TRBD1. With 6 bases clipped from V and 6 bases from J, the junction kept 7 bases outside the gene matches. CDR1 LNHDA and CDR2 SQIVND come from the germline V gene (reference sequence). This CDR3 region has 13 residues. CDR3 protein: CASRTGILAEAFF. The DNA of the CDR3 is TGTGCCAGTAGGACAGGGATTCTGGCTGAAGCTTTCTTT.

V gene TRBV19 combines with J gene TRBJ1-4; a possible D gene is TRBD1 (5 bases). Germline V gene sequence: CDR1 LNHDA, CDR2 SQIVND (reference sequence). The CDR3 consists of 15 residues. Trimming cost V 2 bases and J 5 bases, with 12 bases left between them. The CDR3 sequence is CASSIPARVNEKLFF. CDR3 sequence (DNA): TGTGCCAGTAGTATACCCGCCAGGGTGAATGAAAAACTGTTTTTT.

This clone has a handful of counts. The genes are TRBV6-5 and TRBJ1-6, with 7 bases fitting TRBD1. CDR1 and CDR2 from the germline V gene are MNHEY and SVGAGI. This CDR3 is built from 15 residues. Losses at the gene ends were 2 bases for V and 4 bases for J; bases not matched to a gene: 2. CDR3 protein: CASSYLQGYNSPLHF. In nucleotides, the CDR3 is TGTGCCAGCAGTTACCTACAGGGGTATAATTCACCCCTCCACTTT.

The chain employs TRBV7-2 and TRBJ1-5, with TRBD1 identical over 9 bases. Per germline, CDR1 SGHTA and CDR2 FQGNSA. This CDR3 has 15 residues. The trim removed 5 bases at V and 9 bases at J, leaving 11 bases unmatched. DNA for the CDR3: TGTGCCAGCAGCCACAACGGACAGGGGATATGGCCCCAGCATTTT. This translates into CASSHNGQGIWPQHF. The full variable domain, completed using reference TRBV7-2 and TRBJ1-5, is GAGVSQSPSNKVTEKGKDVELRCDPISGHTALYWYRQSLGQGLEFLIYFQGNSAPDKSGLPSDRFSAERTGGSVSTLTIQRTQQEDSAVYLCASSHNGQGIWPQHFGDGTRLSIL.

The chain carries TRBV2 and TRBJ2-5; 8 nucleotides align to TRBD1. Germline V gene sequence: CDR1 SNHLY, CDR2 FYNNEI. This CDR3 region has 14 residues. Unmatched junction bases numbered 5, after V lost 6 bases and J lost 2 bases. The CDR3 region is CASRAGQGQETQYF. CDR3 in DNA: TGTGCCAGCAGGGCAGGACAGGGACAAGAGACCCAGTACTTC.

About this clone: This sample includes further DNA sequences coding for the same CDR3. The CDR3 nucleotides are TGCGCCAGCAGCTTGAGGCAGGGTAACACCGGGGAGCTGTTTTTT. Amino acids: CASSLRQGNTGELFF. The rearrangement links TRBV5-1 to TRBJ2-2, with D possibly TRBD1 on 5 matching bases. Germline CDR1 is SGHRS and CDR2 is YFSETQ. Between the trimmed V and J ends, which lost 1 base and 2 bases, there was a span of 9 bases. The length of the CDR3 is 15 residues.

The rearrangement uses TRBV3-1 (or the pseudogene TRBV3-2) and TRBJ1-1, with D possibly being TRBD1 (6 bases). Germline CDR1 and CDR2: LGHDT and YNNKEL (reference sequence). The CDR3 consists of 18 residues. With 1 base removed from V and 2 bases from J, the gap between germline ends came to 20 bases. The CDR3 region has the DNA TGTGCCAGCAGCCAAGGGCGCAGGCCAGGGGTTGGTAACACTGAAGCTTTCTTT. This sequence encodes CASSQGRRPGVGNTEAFF.

The V and J genes are TRBV5-1 and TRBJ2-5; the match to TRBD1 covers 8 bases. After removal of 0 bases from V and 5 bases from J, the junction contained 6 bases not matched to a gene. The germline CDR1 and CDR2 sequences are SGHRS and YFSETQ. CDR3 length equals 15 residues. Here the CDR3 DNA reads TGCGCCAGCAGCTTGGGAATTGGACAGGGTGAGACCCAGTACTTC. Amino acid sequence: CASSLGIGQGETQYF.

The chain joins TRBV2 to TRBJ1-5; 8 bases map to TRBD1. This CDR3 comprises 13 residues. Germline V gene sequence: CDR1 SNHLY, CDR2 FYNNEI. Trimming took 4 bases from V and 6 from J; bases not matched to a gene: 2. The CDR3 region has the DNA TGTGCCAGCAGTGTCAGGGGGCTTCAGCCCCAGCATTTT. This codes for CASSVRGLQPQHF. The full variable domain, with the rest looked up from reference TRBV2 and TRBJ1-5, is EPEVTQTPSHQVTQMGQEVILRCVPISNHLYFYWYRQILGQKVEFLVSFYNNEISEKSEIFDDQFSVERPDGSNFTLKIRSTKLEDSAMYFCASSVRGLQPQHFGDGTRLSIL.

The chain carries TRBV29-1 and TRBJ1-3; D ambiguous. The germline V and J ends were trimmed by 0 bases and 4 bases, with 4 bases remaining between them. Looked up from germline, CDR1 is SQVTM and CDR2 is ANQGSEA. The CDR3 spans 12 residues. CDR3 coding DNA: TGCAGCGTTGAAGATCGGGGAAACACCATATATTTT. Protein product: CSVEDRGNTIYF.

V and J are TRBV28 and TRBJ2-1, with TRBD2 matching 8 bases. V shed 2 bases and J 5 bases; nucleotides not matched to a gene: 5. CDR3 length: 15 residues. Looked up from germline, CDR1 is MDHEN and CDR2 is SYDVKM. CDR3 residues: CASSLIGGAHNEQFF. The CDR3 region has the DNA TGTGCCAGCAGTTTAATCGGGGGGGCCCACAATGAGCAGTTCTTC.

The rearrangement links TRBV2 to TRBJ1-2, with TRBD1 identical over 10 bases. V dropped 6 bases and J dropped 8; count of bases not matched to a gene: 15. CDR3 size: 16 residues. Germline V gives CDR1 SNHLY, CDR2 FYNNEI. CDR3 in amino acids: CASRDPRDRGWSGYTF. CDR3 nucleotides: TGTGCCAGCAGGGATCCCCGGGACAGGGGTTGGAGCGGCTACACCTTC.

The J gene is TRBJ1-2, the V gene TRBV9, with D possibly matching TRBD1 (6 bases). From germline, CDR1 is SGDLS and CDR2 YYNGEE. The CDR3 sequence is 16 residues long. Deletions cut 0 bases from V and 2 bases from J, with 14 bases between. The chain's CDR3 is CASSVETGYRNYGYTF. The CDR3 coding sequence is TGTGCCAGCAGCGTAGAAACAGGGTATCGAAACTATGGCTACACCTTC. The whole variable domain, remainder taken from reference TRBV9 and TRBJ1-2, is DSGVTQTPKHLITATGQRVTLRCSPRSGDLSVYWYQQSLDQGLQFLIQYYNGEERAKGNILERFSAQQFPDLHSELNLSSLELGDSALYFCASSVETGYRNYGYTFGSGTRLTVV.

The chain links TRBV2 to TRBJ2-3; D unresolved. Germline CDR1 and CDR2: SNHLY and FYNNEI. This CDR3 region has 11 residues. The ends were cut back, 7 bases at V and 10 bases at J, with 12 bases in the middle. The CDR3 nucleotides are TGTGCCAGCACCGCCAGTGTGTCGCAGTATTTT. Amino acid sequence: CASTASVSQYF.

The chain employs TRBV19 and TRBJ1-1; D is possibly TRBD1 (5 bases). V lost 3 bases to trimming and J lost 1 base, with 9 bases between them. This CDR3 is built from 14 residues. The germline V gene encodes CDR1 LNHDA and CDR2 SQIVND (reference sequence). The chain's CDR3 is CASSIWGENTEAFF. CDR3 sequence (DNA): TGTGCCAGTAGTATCTGGGGGGAGAACACTGAAGCTTTCTTT.

The chain employs TRBV5-8 and TRBJ1-1; D is ambiguous. The CDR3 is 14 amino acids. Trimming removed 3 bases from V and 9 bases from J, with 18 bases in between. Germline assignment: CDR1 SGHTS and CDR2 YDEGEE. The DNA for the CDR3 is TGTGCCAGCAGCTGGACGACGGAGGGCCCCCAAGCTTTCTTT. Amino acid sequence: CASSWTTEGPQAFF. The full variable domain, completed using reference TRBV5-8 and TRBJ1-1, is EAGVTQSPTHLIKTRGQQATLRCSPISGHTSVYWYQQALGLGLQFLLWYDEGEERNRGNFPPRFSGRQFPNYSSELNVNALELEDSALYLCASSWTTEGPQAFFGQGTRLTVV.

V gene TRBV7-9 combines with J gene TRBJ1-2; 7 bases map to TRBD1. Germline-derived CDR1 and CDR2 are SEHNR and FQNEAQ (reference sequence). The CDR3 extends over 16 amino acids. J lost 5 bases, V lost 7 bases, and 16 bases had no gene match. CDR3 amino acids: CASTSRGGQGVYGYTF. Written as DNA, the CDR3 is TGTGCCAGCACCTCTCGAGGGGGCCAAGGAGTGTATGGCTACACCTTC.

The gene calls are TRBV5-1 and TRBJ1-4, with D possibly matching TRBD1 (6 bases). In germline, CDR1 is SGHRS, CDR2 YFSETQ. The CDR3 consists of 15 residues. The V end was cut by 5 bases, the J end by 1 base, with 12 bases between. CDR3: CASRETGGTNEKLFF. The CDR3 DNA reads TGCGCCAGCAGAGAGACAGGCGGAACTAATGAAAAACTGTTTTTT.

This chain links TRBV7-9 with TRBJ2-2; TRBD1 matches 8 bases. This CDR3 has 16 residues. V was clipped by 5 bases and J by 1 base; unmatched bases: 6. Per germline, CDR1 SEHNR and CDR2 FQNEAQ (reference sequence). The chain's CDR3 is CASSRDRGRNTGELFF. The CDR3 bases are TGTGCCAGCAGCCGAGACAGGGGCCGGAACACCGGGGAGCTGTTTTTT.

V usage is TRBV6-5 and J usage is TRBJ1-3, with 7 bases aligning to TRBD1. This CDR3 is built from 15 residues. With 2 bases clipped from V and 0 bases from J, the junction kept 1 base outside the gene matches. Germline assignment: CDR1 MNHEY and CDR2 SVGAGI. CDR3 nucleotide sequence: TGTGCCAGCAGTTACGGACAGGACTCTGGAAACACCATATATTTT. This encodes CASSYGQDSGNTIYF.

The chain is built from TRBV24-1 and TRBJ1-5; 9 bases agree with TRBD1. Germline-derived CDR1 and CDR2 are KGHDR and SFDVKD. The V and J ends lost 4 bases and 4 bases, in that order; junction bases with no gene match: 7. CDR3 size: 16 residues. CDR3 region: CATSERGQGMNQPQHF. The CDR3 coding sequence is TGTGCCACCAGTGAGCGGGGACAGGGTATGAATCAGCCCCAGCATTTT.

This chain links TRBV3-1 (or the pseudogene TRBV3-2) with TRBJ1-1, with TRBD1 as a possible D gene (5 bases). V lost 3 bases, J lost 1 base, and 12 bases lay in between. Germline V gene sequence: CDR1 LGHDT, CDR2 YNNKEL (reference sequence). This CDR3 spans 15 amino acids. The CDR3 region is CASSHAGYGNTEAFF. The CDR3 DNA reads as TGTGCCAGCAGCCATGCAGGGTATGGGAACACTGAAGCTTTCTTT.

This clone was seen a single time. The chain couples TRBV27 to TRBJ2-1, with 12 bases fitting TRBD2. Per germline, CDR1 MNHEY and CDR2 SMNVEV (reference sequence). With 4 bases clipped from V and 5 bases from J, the junction kept 3 bases outside the gene matches. This CDR3 region has 15 residues. CDR3 residues: CASSSRLAGDNEQFF. The CDR3 DNA sequence: TGTGCCAGCAGTTCCCGACTAGCGGGGGACAATGAGCAGTTCTTC.

The genes are TRBV7-3 and TRBJ2-2; D gene uncertain. Germline V CDR1 and CDR2: SGHTA, FQGTGA. Trimming removed 1 base at V and 3 bases at J, with 6 bases between. This CDR3 is 14 amino acids long. As DNA, the CDR3 is TGTGCCAGCAGCTTAAACCGGGACACCGGGGAGCTGTTTTTT. This gives the protein CASSLNRDTGELFF.

The CDR3 protein is CASRFRDRQFYEQYF. CDR3 DNA sequence: TGTGCCAGCAGATTCCGGGACAGGCAGTTCTACGAGCAGTACTTC. This chain uses TRBV6-5 with TRBJ2-7, with TRBD1 matching 8 bases. From germline, CDR1 is MNHEY and CDR2 SVGAGI. This CDR3 contains 15 residues. Trimming at V came to 6 bases and at J to 3 bases, leaving 10 bases not matched to a gene.

This chain joins TRBV10-3 and TRBJ2-2; 11 bases map to TRBD2. The CDR3 consists of 14 residues. The ends lost 9 bases at V and 5 bases at J; junction bases unmatched: 5. Per the germline V gene, CDR1 is ENHRY and CDR2 is SYGVKD. The CDR3 sequence: CAIRLAGRTGELFF. CDR3 DNA sequence: TGTGCCATAAGACTAGCGGGGAGGACCGGGGAGCTGTTTTTT.

V usage is TRBV24-1 and J usage is TRBJ1-2, with 7 bases lining up with TRBD1. Germline V CDR1 and CDR2: KGHDR, SFDVKD. The CDR3 loop spans 14 amino acids. The ends lost 3 bases at V and 3 bases at J; junction bases unmatched: 3. This CDR3 is CATSDPGTDYGYTF. The CDR3 nucleotides are TGTGCCACCAGTGATCCGGGGACAGACTATGGCTACACCTTC.

This chain links TRBV7-3 with TRBJ1-1, with 9 positions matching TRBD1. Germline V lookup: CDR1 SGHTA, CDR2 FQGTGA. J was trimmed by 5 bases and V by 2 bases; bases with no gene match: 3. There are 14 residues in the CDR3. DNA for the CDR3: TGTGCCAGCAGCTTAGGGGACAGGGCAACTGAAGCTTTCTTT. Its translation: CASSLGDRATEAFF.

The chain recombines TRBV3-1 (or the pseudogene TRBV3-2) with TRBJ2-7, with D unresolved. Germline V gene lookup returns CDR1 LGHDT and CDR2 YNNKEL (reference sequence). V was clipped by 5 bases and J by 6 bases, with 11 bases between them. This CDR3 comprises 12 residues. The CDR3 sequence is CASSSSGAEQYF. CDR3 nucleotide sequence: TGTGCCAGCAGCTCAAGTGGAGCCGAGCAGTACTTC.

This rearrangement joins TRBV5-1 to TRBJ2-5; 8 positions agree with TRBD2. The length of the CDR3 is 14 residues. CDR1 is SGHRS and CDR2 is YFSETQ in the germline V gene. With V trimmed by 5 bases and J by 5 bases, 8 bases remained unmatched. Here the CDR3 DNA reads TGCGCCAGCAGTAGTCAATCTAGCGGGGAGACCCAGTACTTC. It yields the protein CASSSQSSGETQYF.

The V and J genes are TRBV3-1 (or the pseudogene TRBV3-2) and TRBJ2-7; D is perhaps TRBD2 (6 bases). Germline V gives CDR1 LGHDT, CDR2 YNNKEL (reference sequence). The CDR3 is 15 amino acids. Between the trimmed V and J ends, which lost 0 bases and 2 bases, there was a span of 11 bases. The CDR3 coding sequence is TGTGCCAGCAGCCAAGATAGGCGGGGCACCTACGAGCAGTACTTC. Translation gives CASSQDRRGTYEQYF.